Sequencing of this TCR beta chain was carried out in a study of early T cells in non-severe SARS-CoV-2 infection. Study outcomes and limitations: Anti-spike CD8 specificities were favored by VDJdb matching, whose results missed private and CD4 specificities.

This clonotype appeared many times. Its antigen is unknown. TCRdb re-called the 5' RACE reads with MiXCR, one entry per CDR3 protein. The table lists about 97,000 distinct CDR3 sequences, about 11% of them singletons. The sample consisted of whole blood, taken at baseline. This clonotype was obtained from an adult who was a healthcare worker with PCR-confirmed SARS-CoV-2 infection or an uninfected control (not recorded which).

The chain's CDR3 is CSAPPVVGEKLFF. In nucleotides, the CDR3 is TGCAGTGCCCCGCCGGTGGTGGGTGAAAAACTGTTTTTT. The chain has TRBV20-1 and TRBJ1-4; D is unclear. This CDR3 has 13 residues. Trimming removed 6 bases from V and 7 bases from J, with 15 bases in between. Germline-derived CDR1 and CDR2 are DFQATT and SNEGSKA (reference sequence).